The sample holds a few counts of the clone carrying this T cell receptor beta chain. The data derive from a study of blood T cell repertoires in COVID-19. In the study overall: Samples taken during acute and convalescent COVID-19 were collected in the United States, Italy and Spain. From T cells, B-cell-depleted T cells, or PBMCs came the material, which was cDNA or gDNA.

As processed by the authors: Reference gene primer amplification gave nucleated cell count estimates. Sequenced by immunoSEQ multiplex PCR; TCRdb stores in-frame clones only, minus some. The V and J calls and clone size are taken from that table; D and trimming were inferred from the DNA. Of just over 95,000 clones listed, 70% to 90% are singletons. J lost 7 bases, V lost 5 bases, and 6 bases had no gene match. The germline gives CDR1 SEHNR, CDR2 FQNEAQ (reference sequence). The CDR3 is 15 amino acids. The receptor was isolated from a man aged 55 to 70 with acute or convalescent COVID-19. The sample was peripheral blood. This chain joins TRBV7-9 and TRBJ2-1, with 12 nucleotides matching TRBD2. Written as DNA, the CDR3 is TGTGCCAGCAGCCAGACTAGCGGGAGTAGGAATGAGCAGTTCTTC. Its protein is CASSQTSGSRNEQFF.